Included here is one TCR beta chain sequence, with context. As yet, its antigen is unknown. The CDR3 covers 18 residues. CDR1 and CDR2 from the germline V gene are MGHRA and YSYEKL. J lost 7 bases, V lost 0 bases, and 14 bases had no gene match. These data originate in a study of siplizumab effects on memory and regulatory T cells. Study-level findings and limits: Siplizumab caused a significant drop in alloreactive sequences traceable to unstimulated CD4+ memory cells. Where siplizumab was present, mappable alloreactive CD4+ clones averaged around 70% Treg-derived, compared with about 25% in controls.

The protocol was immunoSEQ multiplex PCR, while the TCRdb copy is restricted to in-frame clones and leaves out a portion. Of about 69,000 clones in the sample, over 75% were seen once. This clonotype was obtained from a human donor in good health. Sample: Tregs sorted from blood. The rearrangement joins TRBV4-1 to TRBJ2-1, with 8 bases lining up with TRBD2. The CDR3 region is CASSQDPQRAGAPNEQFF. The CDR3 coding sequence is TGCGCCAGCAGCCAAGACCCTCAACGAGCGGGGGCCCCTAATGAGCAGTTCTTC.